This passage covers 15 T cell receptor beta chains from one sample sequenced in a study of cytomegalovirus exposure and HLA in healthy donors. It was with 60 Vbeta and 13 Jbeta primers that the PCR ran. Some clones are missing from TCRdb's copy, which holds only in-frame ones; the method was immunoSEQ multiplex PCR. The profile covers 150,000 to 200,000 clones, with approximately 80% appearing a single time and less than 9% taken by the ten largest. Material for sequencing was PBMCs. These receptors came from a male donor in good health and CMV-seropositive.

In DNA form, the CDR3 reads TGTGCCAGTAGTGCCTCCGGGACAGGGGTGGGTCAGCCCCAGCATTTT. Amino acid sequence: CASSASGTGVGQPQHF. The gene calls are TRBV19 and TRBJ1-5; TRBD1 aligns across 10 bases. The germline V gene has CDR1 LNHDA and CDR2 SQIVND (reference sequence). Trimming removed 5 bases from V and 6 bases from J; junction bases left unmatched: 10. The CDR3 runs to 16 residues.

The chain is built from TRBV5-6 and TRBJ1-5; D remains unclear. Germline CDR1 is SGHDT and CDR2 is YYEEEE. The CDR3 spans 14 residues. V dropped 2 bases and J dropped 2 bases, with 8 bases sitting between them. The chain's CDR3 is CASSFWGGNQPQHF. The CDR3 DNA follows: TGTGCCAGCAGCTTCTGGGGAGGCAATCAGCCCCAGCATTTT.

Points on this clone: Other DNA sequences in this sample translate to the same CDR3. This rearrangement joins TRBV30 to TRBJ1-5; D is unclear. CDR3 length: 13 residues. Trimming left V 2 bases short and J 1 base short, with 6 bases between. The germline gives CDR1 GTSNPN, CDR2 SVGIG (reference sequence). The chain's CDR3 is CAWSPGSNQPQHF. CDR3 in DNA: TGTGCCTGGAGTCCGGGGAGCAATCAGCCCCAGCATTTT. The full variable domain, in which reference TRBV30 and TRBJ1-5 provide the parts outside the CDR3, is SQTIHQWPATLVQPVGSPLSLECTVEGTSNPNLYWYRQAAGRGLQLLFYSVGIGQISSEVPQNLSASRPQDRQFILSSKKLLLSDSGFYLCAWSPGSNQPQHFGDGTRLSIL.

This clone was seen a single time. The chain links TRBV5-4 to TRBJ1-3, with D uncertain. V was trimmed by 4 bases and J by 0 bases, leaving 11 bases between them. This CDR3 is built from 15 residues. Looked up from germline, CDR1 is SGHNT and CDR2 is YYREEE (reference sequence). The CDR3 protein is CASSPDGISGNTIYF. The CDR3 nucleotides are TGTGCCAGCAGCCCGGACGGGATCTCTGGAAACACCATATATTTT.

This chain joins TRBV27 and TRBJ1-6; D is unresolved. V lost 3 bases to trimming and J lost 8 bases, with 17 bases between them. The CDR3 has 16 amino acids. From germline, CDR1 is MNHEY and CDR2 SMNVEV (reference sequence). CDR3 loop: CASSLGTGKADSPLHF. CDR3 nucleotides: TGTGCCAGCAGTTTGGGTACGGGAAAAGCGGATTCACCCCTCCACTTT.

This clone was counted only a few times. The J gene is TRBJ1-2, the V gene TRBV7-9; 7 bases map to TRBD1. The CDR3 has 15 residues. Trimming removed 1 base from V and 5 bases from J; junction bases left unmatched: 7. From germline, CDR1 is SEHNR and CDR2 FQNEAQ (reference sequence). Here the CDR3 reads CASSLGQGDLYGYTF. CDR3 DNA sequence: TGTGCCAGCAGCTTAGGACAGGGAGACCTTTATGGCTACACCTTC. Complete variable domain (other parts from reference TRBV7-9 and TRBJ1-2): DTGVSQNPRHKITKRGQNVTFRCDPISEHNRLYWYRQTLGQGPEFLTYFQNEAQLEKSRLLSDRFSAERPKGSFSTLEIQRTEQGDSAMYLCASSLGQGDLYGYTFGSGTRLTVV.

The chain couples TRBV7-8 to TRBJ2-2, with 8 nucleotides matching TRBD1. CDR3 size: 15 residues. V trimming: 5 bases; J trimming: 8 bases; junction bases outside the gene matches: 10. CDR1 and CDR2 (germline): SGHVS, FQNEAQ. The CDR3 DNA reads TGTGCCAGCAGCGCCAGGGACAGGTTAATAGGGGAGCTGTTTTTT. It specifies CASSARDRLIGELFF.

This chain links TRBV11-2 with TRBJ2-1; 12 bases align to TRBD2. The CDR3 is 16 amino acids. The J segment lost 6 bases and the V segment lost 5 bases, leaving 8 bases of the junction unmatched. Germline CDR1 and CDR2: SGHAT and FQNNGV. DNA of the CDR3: TGTGCCAGCAGCGCGCGGACTAGCGGGGAGCCCAATGAGCAGTTCTTC. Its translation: CASSARTSGEPNEQFF.

CDR3 sequence reads: CASQGLAGGPDTQYF. CDR3 DNA: TGCGCCAGCCAGGGACTAGCGGGGGGACCAGATACGCAGTATTTT. This chain links TRBV5-1 with TRBJ2-3; TRBD2 aligns across 15 bases. Germline V gives CDR1 SGHRS, CDR2 YFSETQ. With 7 bases clipped from V and 4 bases from J, the junction kept 4 bases outside the gene matches. The CDR3 has 15 residues.

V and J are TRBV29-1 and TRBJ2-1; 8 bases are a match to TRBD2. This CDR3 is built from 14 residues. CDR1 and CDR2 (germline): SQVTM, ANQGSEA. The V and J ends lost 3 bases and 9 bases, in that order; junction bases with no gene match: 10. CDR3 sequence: CSVEDGGAPGEQFF. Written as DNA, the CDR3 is TGCAGCGTTGAGGACGGGGGGGCCCCCGGTGAGCAGTTCTTC.

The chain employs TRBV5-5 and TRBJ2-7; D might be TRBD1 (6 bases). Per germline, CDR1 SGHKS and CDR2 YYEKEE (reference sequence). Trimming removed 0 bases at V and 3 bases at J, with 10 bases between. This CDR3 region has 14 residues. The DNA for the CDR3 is TGTGCCAGCAGCTTGGGCAGGGGTCTCTACGAGCAGTACTTC. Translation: CASSLGRGLYEQYF.

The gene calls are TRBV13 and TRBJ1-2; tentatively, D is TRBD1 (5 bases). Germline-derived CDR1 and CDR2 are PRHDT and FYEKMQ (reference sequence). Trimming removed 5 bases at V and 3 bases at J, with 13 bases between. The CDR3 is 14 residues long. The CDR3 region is CASSPPDRDYGYTF. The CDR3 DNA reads TGTGCCAGCAGCCCCCCCGACAGAGACTATGGCTACACCTTC.

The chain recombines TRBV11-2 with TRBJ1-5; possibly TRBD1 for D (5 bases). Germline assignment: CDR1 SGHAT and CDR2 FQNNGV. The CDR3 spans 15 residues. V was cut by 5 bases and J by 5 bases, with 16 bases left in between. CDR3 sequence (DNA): TGTGCCAGCAGCCGAGGCCCAGGGATTTATCAGCCCCAGCATTTT. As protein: CASSRGPGIYQPQHF. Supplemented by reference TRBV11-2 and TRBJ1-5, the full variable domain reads EAGVAQSPRYKIIEKRQSVAFWCNPISGHATLYWYQQILGQGPKLLIQFQNNGVVDDSQLPKDRFSAERLKGVDSTLKIQPAKLEDSAVYLCASSRGPGIYQPQHFGDGTRLSIL.

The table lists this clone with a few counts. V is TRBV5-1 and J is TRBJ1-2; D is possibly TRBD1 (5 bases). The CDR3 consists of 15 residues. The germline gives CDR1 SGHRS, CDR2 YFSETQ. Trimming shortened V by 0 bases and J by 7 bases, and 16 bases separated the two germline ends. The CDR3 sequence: CASSLDGALRAGYTF. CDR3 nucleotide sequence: TGCGCCAGCAGCTTGGATGGGGCGCTTAGGGCTGGCTACACCTTC. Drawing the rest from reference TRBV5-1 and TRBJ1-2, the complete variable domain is KAGVTQTPRYLIKTRGQQVTLSCSPISGHRSVSWYQQTPGQGLQFLFEYFSETQRNKGNFPGRFSGRQFSNSRSEMNVSTLELGDSALYLCASSLDGALRAGYTFGSGTRLTVV.

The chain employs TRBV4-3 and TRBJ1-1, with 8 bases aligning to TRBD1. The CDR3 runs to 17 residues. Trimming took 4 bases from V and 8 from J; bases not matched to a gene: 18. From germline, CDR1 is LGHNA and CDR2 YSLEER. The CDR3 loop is CASSLTPGQDKTEEAFF. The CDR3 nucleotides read TGCGCCAGCAGCCTGACACCGGGACAGGACAAAACTGAGGAAGCTTTCTTT.